This T cell receptor beta chain was captured in a study of T-cell reconstitution after alpha-beta-depleted transplantation in children. Notes on the study in general: The study reportedly traced alpha-beta T cells about two months after transplant to several hundred expanded graft clones. There were some patients whose high TCRbeta diversity at day 60 came from surviving recipient T cells and thymic progenitors.

This clonotype was seen at least ten times. Its antigen is still unknown. J lost 9 bases, V lost 0 bases, and 6 bases had no gene match. The CDR3 covers 16 residues. The germline gives CDR1 MNHEY, CDR2 SVGAGI. Unique molecular identifiers were used in preparing the TCRbeta library. In TCRdb, the PCR reads were re-called with MiXCR into one record per CDR3 protein. The sample records about 260,000 distinct CDR3 sequences, 7.5% to 9.5% being singletons. The receptor's source is a male patient younger than 18 who had a stem cell transplant for acute lymphoblastic leukemia, so the T cells may come from the graft donor. The chain employs TRBV6-5 and TRBJ1-6, with 9 bases aligning to TRBD1. The sample here was PBMCs, mostly from graft donor cells, taken 180 days after TCRalphabeta/CD19-depleted stem cell transplant. The CDR3 sequence is CASSYSTGTGTSPLHF. The CDR3 DNA reads TGTGCCAGCAGTTACTCGACCGGGACAGGGACTTCACCCCTCCACTTT.